This TCR beta chain was sequenced in a study of CD8 T cells in ankylosing spondylitis (dated by TCRdb to the late 2010s). A note on the overall study: To find TCR variants linked to disease, the study profiled T cell receptor beta repertoires in ankylosing spondylitis patients and healthy donors. Peripheral blood samples were taken, and synovial fluid was additionally collected from ankylosing spondylitis patients. The full study cohort comprised roughly 24 ankylosing spondylitis patients and 110 or so healthy donors. Results and caveats for the whole study, not just this receptor: The disease-linked clones had a CD8+ phenotype and were found at relatively low frequencies in peripheral blood. According to the report, matched synovial fluid samples from ankylosing spondylitis patients were significantly enriched for the disease-linked clones. Some TCR beta motif variants had previously been reported in synovial fluid and blood of reactive arthritis patients, which suggested common disease-initiation mechanisms. A TCR beta motif of several highly homologous amino acid variants appeared characteristic of blood from ankylosing spondylitis patients.

Sequencing instrument: Illumina HiSeq 2500. TCR beta libraries were prepared by quantitative 5'-RACE with molecular barcodes. The authors' analysis ran thus. To identify disease-linked TCR variants, a new computational method was used, one built on a probabilistic model of VDJ rearrangement. In-frame beta chains were kept once TCRdb had trimmed the public reads at Q25 with fastp and called clones with MiXCR. Rows merge per CDR3 protein into single entries with the most common DNA and genes. TCRdb, not the original authors, processed these V and J calls. The sample table shows about 450,000 distinct CDR3 sequences, and 25% to 30% are seen once. The ten biggest clones cover 0.89% of the sample. In the case of this clonotype: The clone's antigen remains unknown. It has no much larger one-base neighbor in the sample; base qualities were not kept.

The junction shows trimming of 1 base on V and 0 bases on J, plus 10 bases between the germline ends. The germline V gene encodes CDR1 LGHNA and CDR2 YNFKEQ. The CDR3 holds 15 amino acids from the cysteine to the phenylalanine. Kept here is only the CDR3 DNA, which spans 45 bases and is read in frame from base 1. Here the chain combines TRBV4-2 and TRBJ2-7; the D gene is possibly TRBD1 or TRBD2, with 6 bases matching each. This TCR came from a male donor with ankylosing spondylitis. Material: blood, either unsorted or a sorted T cell fraction (not recorded which). The CDR3 loop reads CASSQVEGGSYEQYF. The DNA reads as follows: TGTGCCAGCAGCCAAGTGGAGGGGGGCTCCTACGAGCAGTACTTC.